This TCR beta chain stems from a study of T cells in localized non-small cell lung cancer. A note on this clone: Antigen unknown.

Study-level findings and limits: Peak T cell clonality was found in uninvolved adjacent lung, exceeding tumor. Without multi-region sequencing, intratumor heterogeneity could not be excluded. Longer survival (overall) was linked to higher T cell density in blood. Paired adjacent lung recovered a median roughly 60 of the top 100 tumor clones.

The CDR3 loop spans 14 amino acids. CDR1 is MGHRA, CDR2 YSYEKL, per germline. V lost 5 bases and J lost 1, with 12 bases in between. TCRdb keeps only in-frame clones here, not all; method: immunoSEQ multiplex PCR. The data show under 65,000 clones, approximately 80% seen once. The sequence came from a female donor older than 55 with stage II squamous cell lung carcinoma. The sample here was peripheral blood, taken before any cancer treatment. The chain has TRBV4-1 and TRBJ2-7; D not certain. The CDR3 spells CASSGGWTSYEQYF. In DNA, the CDR3 is TGCGCCAGCAGCGGTGGGTGGACGTCCTACGAGCAGTACTTC.